The clone carrying this T cell receptor beta chain has more than one count but fewer than ten. Documented time point: cycle 4 day 1 (C4D1), after five to seven weeks of nivolumab. Autologous stem cell transplantation was followed by relapse in every patient, and brentuximab vedotin exposure varied. Complete response, partial response or progressive disease made up the best responses. The sample comes from a study of PD-1 blockade in classical Hodgkin lymphoma. The CDR3 totals 15 residues. V was pared by 4 bases and J by 4 bases, with 5 bases of the junction left unmatched. CDR1 is SGHNT, CDR2 YYREEE, per germline (reference sequence). Repertoires were generated with immunoSEQ multiplex PCR, while TCRdb's copy carries only in-frame clones and drops some. Of 20,000 to 25,000 clones in the sample, less than 75% were seen once.

The chain is built from TRBV5-4 and TRBJ2-6; TRBD2 aligns across 7 bases. This specimen consisted of peripheral blood mononuclear cells (PBMCs), obtained before the fourth cycle of nivolumab. This TCR came from a human donor with classical Hodgkin lymphoma. In nucleotides, the CDR3 is TGTGCCAGCAGCCCGGGAGGCGTGGGGGCCAACGTCCTGACTTTC. It encodes CASSPGGVGANVLTF.